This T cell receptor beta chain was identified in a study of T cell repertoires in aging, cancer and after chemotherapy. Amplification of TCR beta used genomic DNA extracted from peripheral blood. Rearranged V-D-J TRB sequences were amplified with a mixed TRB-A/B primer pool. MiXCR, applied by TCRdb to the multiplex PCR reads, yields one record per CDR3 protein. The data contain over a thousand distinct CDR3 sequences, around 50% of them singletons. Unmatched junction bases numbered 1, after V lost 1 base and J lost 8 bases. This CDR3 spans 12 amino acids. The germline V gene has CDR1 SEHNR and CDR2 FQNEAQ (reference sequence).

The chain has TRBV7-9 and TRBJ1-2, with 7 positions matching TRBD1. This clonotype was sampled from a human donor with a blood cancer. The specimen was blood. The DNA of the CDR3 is TGTGCCAGCAGCTTAGAAGGGGGCGGCTACACCTTC. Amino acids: CASSLEGGGYTF.